This T cell receptor (beta chain) was identified in a study of CD8 T cells in Susac syndrome (dated by TCRdb to about 2019). At the level of the whole study: The study used repertoire sequencing to test whether antigen drove CD8+ T cell activation and differentiation in Susac syndrome. CD8+ T cell repertoire clonality was compared between about 12 healthy donors, roughly 14 Susac syndrome patients and around 16 multiple sclerosis patients. Beyond this particular receptor, the publication reports: The TCR sequencing and HLA analysis was acknowledged to have included a relatively small number of individuals.

RNA was extracted with the RNeasy kit and roughly 0.45 to 1 ug was reverse transcribed using random hexamers. The immunoSEQ multiplex PCR assay, covering 54 Vbeta and 13 Jbeta segments, was used to amplify TCR beta CDR3 regions. PCR amplification bias was corrected by using a synthetic template baseline for primer optimization and computational correction. In the original analysis: Reads were assigned to V, D and J genes according to IMGT and analyzed in immunoSEQ Analyzer, with only productive sequences retained. Clonality was calculated as one minus the Shannon entropy normalized by log2 of the number of productive unique sequences. Public and private clones were assessed among the 100 most prevalent clones of each patient and control. Susac-specific clones were defined as absent from healthy and MS cohorts, about 1,000 published viral clones and other ImmuneACCESS disease sequences. The raw public data were reprocessed by TCRdb itself: fastp quality trimming at Q25, MiXCR clonotype calling, in-frame beta chains only. For every CDR3 protein sequence, its rows merge into one entry that carries the most common genes and DNA. These V and J calls rely on TCRdb rather than the paper's analysis. In this sample the table shows some 90,000 distinct CDR3 sequences, 85% to 95% of which occur a single time. 0.3% to 0.4% of the sample rests with the top ten.

Concerning this clonotype itself: Its antigen is currently not known. The sample holds no much larger clone one base away, and base qualities are not on file.

Peripheral blood CD8+ and CD4+ T cells from healthy donors, Susac syndrome patients and multiple sclerosis patients were profiled using high-throughput TCR beta sequencing. The healthy donors served as controls matched for age and sex. CD8+ TEMRA cells were enriched by FACS, while bulk CD8+ and CD4+ T cells were purified by magnetic negative isolation. Blood was collected in EDTA tubes and processed within 24 hours, with PBMCs isolated through density gradient centrifugation. PBMCs intended for TCR sequencing were cryopreserved in liquid nitrogen and were subsequently thawed in a 37 degrees C water bath. The sorted or isolated CD4+, CD8+ and CD8+ TEMRA cells had a purity of 90% or higher. This clonotype was obtained from a human donor in good health. Input material: CD8+ T cells from PBMCs.

The CDR3 region reads CASTPWGANTGELFF. The DNA is TGTGCCAGCACCCCTTGGGGGGCAAACACCGGGGAGCTGTTTTTT. The sequence is built from TRBV7-9 and TRBJ2-2, with the D gene possibly TRBD1 or TRBD2, each one fitting 6 bases. The junction carries 14 bases between V and J, which are trimmed by 7 bases and 2 bases respectively. CDR1 and CDR2, per the germline V gene (reference sequence), are SEHNR and FQNEAQ. The CDR3 holds 15 amino acids from the cysteine to the phenylalanine. Of all the DNA, just the CDR3 is kept, 45 bases in frame from base 1.